Listed below are T cell receptor beta chains from one sample, sequenced in a study of T cell responses to AZD1222 COVID-19 vaccine. TCRdb keeps only in-frame clones here, not all; method: immunoSEQ multiplex PCR. This repertoire shows approximately 150,000 clones, approximately 93% found once; its top ten account for roughly 5.4%. The material sequenced was peripheral blood, taken on day 0 of AZD1222 vaccination. The receptors originated from an adult in good health. The CDR3 runs from the conserved cysteine through the conserved F or W. The D gene is left open where the match is weak. Only some rows state a clone size, as once, few, many or a class for expanded clones.

abundance,d_gene,v_gene,j_gene,CDR3aa,CDR3nt
-,-,TRBV20-1,TRBJ1-1,CSAQWGSEAFF,TGCAGTGCTCAGTGGGGGTCTGAAGCTTTCTTT
-,-,TRBV6-5,TRBJ1-3,CASSTDALGNTIYF,TGTGCCAGCAGTACGGACGCTCTGGGAAACACCATATATTTT
-,-,TRBV7-9,TRBJ2-3,CASSPSGTDTQYF,TGTGCCAGCAGTCCCAGCGGCACAGATACGCAGTATTTT
-,-,TRBV30,TRBJ1-1,CAWSRARMNTEAFF,TGTGCCTGGAGCAGGGCCAGGATGAACACTGAAGCTTTCTTT
-,-,TRBV13,TRBJ2-7,CASSPGLRTYEQYF,TGTGCCAGCAGCCCTGGGTTAAGGACCTACGAGCAGTACTTC
-,-,TRBV28,TRBJ1-2,CASRLSGPGGGYTF,TGTGCCAGCAGGCTTTCAGGCCCGGGCGGGGGCTACACCTTC
-,TRBD1,TRBV10-3,TRBJ2-7,CAIGTGYEQYF,TGTGCCATCGGGACAGGCTACGAGCAGTACTTC
-,TRBD1,TRBV7-2,TRBJ2-7,CASSPLTGQPYEQYF,TGTGCCAGCAGCCCCCTGACAGGGCAGCCCTACGAGCAGTACTTC
once,-,TRBV28,TRBJ2-3,CASGVGKAFTDTQYF,TGTGCCAGCGGGGTGGGGAAGGCGTTCACAGATACGCAGTATTTT
-,-,TRBV28,TRBJ2-1,CASSPQRSSYNEQFF,TGTGCCAGCAGTCCCCAGCGGAGCTCCTACAATGAGCAGTTCTTC
-,-,TRBV11-3,TRBJ2-6,CASALSGANVLTF,TGTGCCAGCGCCCTCTCTGGGGCCAACGTCCTGACTTTC
-,-,TRBV6-1,TRBJ1-6,CASSEGAVASPLHF,TGTGCCAGCAGTGAAGGGGCAGTGGCTTCACCCCTCCACTTT
-,-,TRBV7-9,TRBJ2-7,CASSHTGPYEQYF,TGTGCCAGCAGCCATACAGGGCCCTACGAGCAGTACTTC
-,-,TRBV5-6,TRBJ1-3,CASSFRGNTIYF,TGTGCCAGCAGCTTTAGGGGAAACACCATATATTTT
-,-,TRBV9,TRBJ2-1,CASSVEVGPPYNEQFF,TGTGCCAGCAGCGTAGAGGTGGGTCCCCCCTACAATGAGCAGTTCTTC
-,-,TRBV2,TRBJ1-1,CASSEGLNTEAFF,TGTGCCAGCAGTGAAGGTTTGAACACTGAAGCTTTCTTT
-,-,TRBV4-1,TRBJ2-7,CASSQKGEAYEQYF,TGCGCCAGCAGCCAAAAAGGGGAGGCCTACGAGCAGTACTTC
few,TRBD2,TRBV5-4,TRBJ2-1,CASSSSGRAHEQFF,TGTGCCAGCAGCTCTAGCGGGAGGGCCCATGAGCAGTTCTTC
-,-,TRBV18,TRBJ2-4,CASSQDSSIQYF,TGTGCCAGCTCCCAAGACTCTAGCATTCAGTACTTC
-,-,TRBV13,TRBJ1-1,CASSLDMGNWATEAFF,TGTGCCAGCAGTCTGGATATGGGGAACTGGGCCACTGAAGCTTTCTTT
-,TRBD2,TRBV15,TRBJ2-1,CATRAISGINNNEQFF,TGTGCCACCAGGGCAATTAGCGGGATTAATAACAATGAGCAGTTCTTC
-,-,TRBV5-1,TRBJ1-2,CASSLVTTGINYGYTF,TGCGCCAGCAGCTTGGTTACGACAGGCATCAACTATGGCTACACCTTC
-,TRBD1,TRBV2,TRBJ2-2,CASSGDRSTGELFF,TGTGCCAGCAGTGGGGACAGAAGCACCGGGGAGCTGTTTTTT
-,TRBD2,TRBV6-4,TRBJ2-2,CASTKLAGESPFTNTGELFF,TGTGCCAGCACAAAACTAGCGGGGGAGTCCCCTTTTACGAACACCGGGGAGCTGTTTTTT
-,-,TRBV6-4,TRBJ1-6,CASSDGGFNSPLHF,TGTGCCAGCAGTGACGGAGGGTTCAATTCACCCCTCCACTTT
-,TRBD1,TRBV19,TRBJ1-2,CASRGQPPLDYGYTF,TGTGCCAGTAGGGGACAGCCACCTTTAGACTATGGCTACACCTTC
once,-,TRBV11-3,TRBJ2-1,CASSLDLGRGEQFF,TGTGCCAGCAGCTTAGATTTAGGCAGGGGCGAGCAGTTCTTC